Listed below are T cell receptor beta chains from one sample, sequenced in a study of Tregs in tolerant kidney transplant recipients. Sequencing used immunoSEQ multiplex PCR; TCRdb keeps in-frame clones, though not all of them. Of under 95,000 clones listed, around 90% are singletons. This material consisted of Tregs from blood, taken before the transplant. Source of these receptors: a human donor who received a combined kidney and bone marrow transplant. The CDR3 runs from the conserved cysteine through the conserved F or W. Fields, in order: V gene, D gene, clone size, J gene, CDR3 protein, CDR3 DNA. The D gene is left open where the match is weak. Rows may omit the clone size; those that give it use once, few, many or a size class.

TRBV6-6	-	-	TRBJ1-1	CASAPNTEAFF	TGTGCCAGCGCACCGAACACTGAAGCTTTCTTT
TRBV7-8	-	-	TRBJ1-3	CASSLDGGGNTIYF	TGTGCCAGCAGCTTGGACGGCGGGGGGAACACCATATATTTT
TRBV2	-	-	TRBJ1-2	CASMNYYSYGYTF	TGTGCCAGCATGAATTACTACTCCTATGGCTACACCTTC
TRBV7-3	TRBD1	few	TRBJ2-7	CASSFDRVDYEQYF	TGTGCCAGCAGCTTCGACAGGGTGGACTACGAGCAGTACTTC
TRBV2	TRBD2	-	TRBJ2-3	CASSGRFITDTQYF	TGTGCCAGTAGCGGGAGGTTTATCACAGATACGCAGTATTTT
TRBV28	-	-	TRBJ1-4	CASSLPGHTNEKLFF	TGTGCCAGCAGTTTACCGGGACACACTAATGAAAAACTGTTTTTT
TRBV7-8	-	-	TRBJ2-1	CASSLPALGDEQFF	TGTGCCAGCAGCTTACCTGCGTTGGGCGATGAGCAGTTCTTC
TRBV5-6	-	-	TRBJ1-3	CASSLAGRGDTIYF	TGTGCCAGCAGCTTGGCTGGCAGGGGTGACACCATATATTTT
TRBV20-1	-	-	TRBJ2-7	CSAILHEQYF	TGCAGTGCGATCCTCCACGAGCAGTACTTC
TRBV18	TRBD1	-	TRBJ2-4	CASSPDRVRYIQYF	TGTGCCAGCTCACCAGACAGGGTTAGGTACATTCAGTACTTC
TRBV5-1	-	-	TRBJ1-1	CASSLLKGGTEAFF	TGCGCCAGCAGCTTGTTAAAGGGGGGCACTGAAGCTTTCTTT
TRBV6-1	-	-	TRBJ1-2	CASRIGGYGYTF	TGTGCCAGCAGAATAGGGGGCTATGGCTACACCTTC
TRBV11-2	-	-	TRBJ2-5	CASSLGTRVQETQYF	TGTGCCAGCAGCTTAGGGACGAGGGTACAAGAGACCCAGTACTTC
TRBV5-1	TRBD2	once	TRBJ2-7	CASSLSLSGVLTTYEQYF	TGCGCCAGCAGCTTGAGTCTTAGCGGGGTTCTAACGACATACGAGCAGTACTTC
TRBV9	TRBD1	-	TRBJ2-5	CASSGRQGETQYF	TGTGCCAGCAGCGGACGACAGGGTGAGACCCAGTACTTC
TRBV30	-	-	TRBJ1-1	CAWSVSGTEAFF	TGTGCCTGGAGTGTATCCGGAACTGAAGCTTTCTTT
TRBV18	-	-	TRBJ1-1	CASSRMLAGSEGGTEAFF	TGTGCCAGCTCACGCATGCTCGCAGGCTCTGAGGGTGGAACTGAAGCTTTCTTT
TRBV6-1	TRBD2	-	TRBJ2-3	CASSGLAGGPGDTQYF	TGTGCCAGCAGTGGATTAGCGGGAGGGCCTGGAGATACGCAGTATTTT
TRBV5-1	TRBD1	-	TRBJ2-7	CASSLVETGIYEQYF	TGCGCCAGCAGCTTGGTCGAGACAGGGATTTACGAGCAGTACTTC
TRBV25-1	TRBD1	once	TRBJ2-7	CASSVGGFWYEQYF	TGTGCCAGCAGTGTAGGGGGCTTTTGGTACGAGCAGTACTTC
TRBV7-2	-	-	TRBJ1-2	CASSLEQGEGYTF	TGTGCCAGCAGCTTAGAACAGGGTGAAGGCTACACCTTC
TRBV7-2	-	-	TRBJ2-1	CASTPSTGYNEQFF	TGTGCCAGCACCCCTTCAACAGGGTACAATGAGCAGTTCTTC
TRBV11-2	-	-	TRBJ2-7	CASSLFSGSSYEQYF	TGTGCCAGCAGCTTATTTTCGGGAAGTTCCTACGAGCAGTACTTC
TRBV7-9	TRBD1	-	TRBJ2-5	CATPLGTGARETQYF	TGTGCCACCCCCCTAGGGACAGGGGCCCGAGAGACCCAGTACTTC